Listed below are T cell receptor beta chains from one sample, sequenced in a study of cytomegalovirus exposure and HLA in healthy donors. Here immunoSEQ multiplex PCR was the method, and the copy in TCRdb shows in-frame clones only, minus some. The table shows 110,000 to 150,000 clones, with around 75% occurring only once. Sequenced input: PBMCs. These receptor sequences come from a woman aged 25 to 39 in good health and CMV-seronegative. Both conserved end residues are part of each CDR3. A D gene is named only where the DNA matches it firmly. Expanded clones are given a class, and other clones once, few, many or no size at all.

-	TRBV6-5	-	TRBJ1-6	CASSYSRSGGNSPLHF	TGTGCCAGCAGTTACTCCCGTAGTGGGGGGAATTCACCCCTCCACTTT
-	TRBV7-9	TRBD2	TRBJ2-3	CASSSLAGGPTDTQYF	TGTGCCAGCAGCTCCCTAGCGGGGGGTCCCACAGATACGCAGTATTTT
-	TRBV4-2	-	TRBJ2-3	CASSSGGFLTDTQYF	TGTGCCAGCAGTTCTGGCGGTTTCCTCACAGATACGCAGTATTTT
-	TRBV7-2	-	TRBJ1-5	CASSLQGNQPQHF	TGTGCCAGCAGCTTACAGGGCAATCAGCCCCAGCATTTT
-	TRBV25-1	-	TRBJ1-1	CASSERGRGATEAFF	TGTGCCAGCAGTGAACGCGGCAGGGGAGCCACTGAAGCTTTCTTT
-	TRBV2	-	TRBJ1-2	CASSRNGVLGGYTF	TGTGCCAGCAGCCGTAACGGGGTTCTCGGTGGCTACACCTTC
few	TRBV25-1	-	TRBJ1-1	CASSPLGQGNTEAFF	TGTGCCAGCAGCCCCCTCGGGCAGGGGAACACTGAAGCTTTCTTT
few	TRBV11-2	TRBD1	TRBJ1-5	CASSPGGQGNQPQHF	TGTGCCAGCAGCCCAGGGGGGCAAGGCAATCAGCCCCAGCATTTT
few	TRBV5-5	TRBD1	TRBJ1-1	CASSAQGSTEAFF	TGTGCCAGCAGCGCACAGGGGAGTACTGAAGCTTTCTTT
-	TRBV19	TRBD2	TRBJ2-7	CASSTVYAGAYEQYF	TGTGCCAGTAGTACCGTCTATGCGGGGGCCTACGAGCAGTACTTC
-	TRBV7-9	TRBD2	TRBJ2-7	CASSETSGKPYEQYF	TGTGCCAGCAGCGAGACTAGCGGGAAACCCTACGAGCAGTACTTC
-	TRBV6-5	TRBD1	TRBJ1-2	CASSTTGGGNYGYTF	TGTGCCAGCAGTACCACAGGGGGCGGTAACTATGGCTACACCTTC
once	TRBV19	-	TRBJ1-5	CASSIGAESNQPQHF	TGTGCCAGTAGTATAGGGGCCGAATCTAATCAGCCCCAGCATTTT
few	TRBV5-1	TRBD2	TRBJ2-3	CASSSLTSGGPTDTQYF	TGCGCCAGCAGCTCCCTGACTAGCGGGGGCCCCACAGATACGCAGTATTTT
-	TRBV29-1	-	TRBJ1-1	CSVDRGRGNTEAFF	TGCAGCGTTGACAGGGGTCGAGGGAACACTGAAGCTTTCTTT
few	TRBV7-9	TRBD1	TRBJ2-5	CASSLEAGGETQYF	TGTGCCAGCAGCTTAGAGGCAGGGGGCGAGACCCAGTACTTC
-	TRBV2	-	TRBJ2-4	CASSVQALLAKNIQYF	TGTGCCAGCAGTGTCCAGGCCCTCCTAGCCAAAAACATTCAGTACTTC
-	TRBV28	TRBD2	TRBJ2-3	CASSFGTSGGDTQYF	TGTGCCAGCAGTTTTGGGACTAGCGGGGGCGATACGCAGTATTTT
-	TRBV5-4	TRBD2	TRBJ2-3	CASSTGTSGATDTQYF	TGTGCCAGCAGCACCGGGACTAGCGGAGCCACAGATACGCAGTATTTT
-	TRBV2	TRBD2	TRBJ2-2	CASKYSAGGGGELFF	TGTGCCAGCAAGTATTCTGCGGGAGGAGGAGGGGAGCTGTTTTTT
few	TRBV6-6	TRBD1	TRBJ1-3	CASSTTGAGGNTIYF	TGTGCCAGCAGCACGACAGGGGCTGGAGGAAACACCATATATTTT
-	TRBV5-1	TRBD2	TRBJ2-3	CASSSETSGGAGRDTQYF	TGCGCCAGCAGCTCTGAAACTAGCGGGGGGGCGGGTCGAGATACGCAGTATTTT
-	TRBV7-2	-	TRBJ2-2	CASSMGGPVTGELFF	TGTGCCAGCAGCATGGGGGGGCCCGTCACCGGGGAGCTGTTTTTT
-	TRBV18	-	TRBJ1-2	CASSSAGKLANYGYTF	TGTGCCAGCTCATCCGCAGGGAAATTAGCTAACTATGGCTACACCTTC
-	TRBV5-8	-	TRBJ2-3	CASSPTGGDTQYF	TGTGCCAGCAGTCCGACAGGTGGCGATACGCAGTATTTT
-	TRBV5-1	-	TRBJ2-7	CASSLPTPGLSSYEQYF	TGCGCCAGCAGTTTACCCACTCCGGGACTTAGCTCCTACGAGCAGTACTTC